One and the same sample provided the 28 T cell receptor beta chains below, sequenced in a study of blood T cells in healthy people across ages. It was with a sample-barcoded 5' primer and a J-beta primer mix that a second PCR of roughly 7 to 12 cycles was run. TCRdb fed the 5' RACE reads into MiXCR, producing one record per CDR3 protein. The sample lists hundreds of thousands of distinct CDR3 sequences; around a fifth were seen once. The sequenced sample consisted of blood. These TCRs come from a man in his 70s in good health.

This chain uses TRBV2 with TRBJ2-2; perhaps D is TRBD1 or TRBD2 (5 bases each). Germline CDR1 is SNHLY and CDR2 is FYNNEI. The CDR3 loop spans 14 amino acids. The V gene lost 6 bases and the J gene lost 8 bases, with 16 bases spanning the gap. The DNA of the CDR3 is TGTGCCAGCAGGAGGGACCTCTCCACGGGGGAGCTGTTTTTT. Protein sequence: CASRRDLSTGELFF.

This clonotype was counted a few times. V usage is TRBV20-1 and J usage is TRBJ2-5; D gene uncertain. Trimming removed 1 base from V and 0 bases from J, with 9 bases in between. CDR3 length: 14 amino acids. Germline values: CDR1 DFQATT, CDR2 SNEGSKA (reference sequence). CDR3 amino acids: CSARVQLYQETQYF. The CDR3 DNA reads TGCAGTGCTAGAGTCCAGTTGTACCAAGAGACCCAGTACTTC.

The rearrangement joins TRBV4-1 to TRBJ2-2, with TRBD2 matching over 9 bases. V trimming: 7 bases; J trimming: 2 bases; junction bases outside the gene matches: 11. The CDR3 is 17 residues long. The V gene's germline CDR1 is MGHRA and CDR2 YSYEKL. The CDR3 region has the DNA TGCGCCAGCATCAGAACCCCCGGGACTAGCAACACCGGGGAGCTGTTTTTT. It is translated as CASIRTPGTSNTGELFF.

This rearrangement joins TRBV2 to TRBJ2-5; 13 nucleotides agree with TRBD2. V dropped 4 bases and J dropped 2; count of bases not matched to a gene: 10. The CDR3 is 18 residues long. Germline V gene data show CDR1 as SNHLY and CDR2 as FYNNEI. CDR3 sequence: CASSVVGTSGTKQETQYF. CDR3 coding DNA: TGTGCCAGCAGTGTAGTTGGGACTAGCGGGACCAAGCAAGAGACCCAGTACTTC.

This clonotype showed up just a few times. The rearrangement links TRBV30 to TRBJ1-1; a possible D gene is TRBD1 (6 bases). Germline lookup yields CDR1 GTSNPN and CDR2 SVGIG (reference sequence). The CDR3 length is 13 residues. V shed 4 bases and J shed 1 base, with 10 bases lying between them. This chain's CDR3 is CAWKKGGNTEAFF. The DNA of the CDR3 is TGTGCCTGGAAGAAGGGGGGGAACACTGAAGCTTTCTTT.

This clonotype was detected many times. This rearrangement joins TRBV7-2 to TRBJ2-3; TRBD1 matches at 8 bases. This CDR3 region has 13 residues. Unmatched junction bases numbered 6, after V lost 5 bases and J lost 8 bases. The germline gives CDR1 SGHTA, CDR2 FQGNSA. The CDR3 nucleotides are TGTGCCAGCAGCCAGGGGGCCCTTGGTACGCAGTATTTT. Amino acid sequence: CASSQGALGTQYF.

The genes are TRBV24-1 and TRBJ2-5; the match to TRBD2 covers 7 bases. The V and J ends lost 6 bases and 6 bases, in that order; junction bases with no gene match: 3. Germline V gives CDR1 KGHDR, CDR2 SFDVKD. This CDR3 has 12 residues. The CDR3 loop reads CATSTSEQTQYF. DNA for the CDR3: TGTGCCACCAGTACTAGCGAACAGACCCAGTACTTC.

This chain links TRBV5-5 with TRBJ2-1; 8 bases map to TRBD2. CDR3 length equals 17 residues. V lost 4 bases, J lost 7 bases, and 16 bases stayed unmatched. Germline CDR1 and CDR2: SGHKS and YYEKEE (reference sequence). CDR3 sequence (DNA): TGTGCCAGCAGCGCCCCTGGACTTAGCGGGATGAGGAATGAGCAGTTCTTC. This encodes CASSAPGLSGMRNEQFF. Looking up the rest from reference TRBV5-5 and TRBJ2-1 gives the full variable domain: DAGVTQSPTHLIKTRGQQVTLRCSPISGHKSVSWYQQVLGQGPQFIFQYYEKEERGRGNFPDRFSARQFPNYSSELNVNALLLGDSALYLCASSAPGLSGMRNEQFFGPGTRLTVL.

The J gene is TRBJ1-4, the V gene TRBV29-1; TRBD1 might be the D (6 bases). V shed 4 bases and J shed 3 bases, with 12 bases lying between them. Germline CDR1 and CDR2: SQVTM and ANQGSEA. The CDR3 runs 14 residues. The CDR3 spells CSVAGRQANEKLFF. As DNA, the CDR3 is TGCAGCGTTGCCGGGAGACAGGCTAATGAAAAACTGTTTTTT.

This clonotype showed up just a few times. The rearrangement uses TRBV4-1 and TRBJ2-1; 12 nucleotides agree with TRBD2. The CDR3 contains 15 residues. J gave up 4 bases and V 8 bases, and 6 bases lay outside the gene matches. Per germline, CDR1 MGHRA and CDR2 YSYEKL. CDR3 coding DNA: TGCGCCAGCGGCCCCGGGACTAGCGGGTACAATGAGCAGTTCTTC. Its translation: CASGPGTSGYNEQFF.

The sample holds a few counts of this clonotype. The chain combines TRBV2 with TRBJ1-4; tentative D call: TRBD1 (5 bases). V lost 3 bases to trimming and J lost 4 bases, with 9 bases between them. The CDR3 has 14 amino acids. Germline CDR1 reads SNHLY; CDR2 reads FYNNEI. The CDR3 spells CASSDGQGNEKLFF. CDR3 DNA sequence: TGTGCCAGCAGTGACGGGCAGGGTAATGAAAAACTGTTTTTT.

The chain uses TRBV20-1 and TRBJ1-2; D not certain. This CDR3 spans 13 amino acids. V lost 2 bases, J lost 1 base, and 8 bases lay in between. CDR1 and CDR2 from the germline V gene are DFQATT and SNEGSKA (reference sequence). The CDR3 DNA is TGCAGTGCTAGAAAAGGGTATAACTATGGCTACACCTTC. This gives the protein CSARKGYNYGYTF.

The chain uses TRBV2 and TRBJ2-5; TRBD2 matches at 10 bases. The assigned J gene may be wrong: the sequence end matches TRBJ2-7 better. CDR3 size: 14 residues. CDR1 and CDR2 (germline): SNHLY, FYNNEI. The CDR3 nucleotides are TGTGCCAGCAAAGGACTAGCGGCCACCTACGAGCAGTACTTC. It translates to CASKGLAATYEQYF.

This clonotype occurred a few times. The CDR3 protein is CSASPPTSGRAETQYF. The CDR3 DNA reads TGCAGTGCTAGCCCCCCGACTAGCGGGAGGGCCGAGACCCAGTACTTC. V usage is TRBV20-1 and J usage is TRBJ2-5; 14 bases fit TRBD2. With 3 bases clipped from V and 5 bases from J, the junction kept 8 bases outside the gene matches. Germline CDR1 and CDR2: DFQATT and SNEGSKA (reference sequence). The CDR3 has 16 residues.

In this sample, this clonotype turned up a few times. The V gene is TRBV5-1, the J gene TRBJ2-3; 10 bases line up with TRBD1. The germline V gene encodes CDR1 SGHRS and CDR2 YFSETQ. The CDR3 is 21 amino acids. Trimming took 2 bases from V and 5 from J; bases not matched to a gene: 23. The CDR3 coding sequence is TGCGCCAGCAGCTTCCAGCCTACCGGGACAGGGGAAGGAGAGCGGGGAGATACGCAGTATTTT. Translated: CASSFQPTGTGEGERGDTQYF.

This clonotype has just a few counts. The CDR3 loop reads CASSASGQSSYEQYF. The CDR3 DNA sequence: TGTGCCAGCAGTGCCTCTGGACAGAGCTCCTACGAGCAGTACTTC. This chain connects TRBV28 to TRBJ2-7, with D maybe TRBD1 (6 bases). Between the trimmed V and J ends, which lost 5 bases and 0 bases, there was a span of 14 bases. This CDR3 spans 15 amino acids. Germline CDR1 and CDR2: MDHEN and SYDVKM.

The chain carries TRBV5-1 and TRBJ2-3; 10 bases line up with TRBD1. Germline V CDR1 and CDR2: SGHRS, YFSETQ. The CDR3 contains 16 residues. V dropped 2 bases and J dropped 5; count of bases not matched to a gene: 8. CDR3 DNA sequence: TGCGCCAGCAGCTTATCCGGGACAGGGGAGGGAGATACGCAGTATTTT. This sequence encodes CASSLSGTGEGDTQYF.

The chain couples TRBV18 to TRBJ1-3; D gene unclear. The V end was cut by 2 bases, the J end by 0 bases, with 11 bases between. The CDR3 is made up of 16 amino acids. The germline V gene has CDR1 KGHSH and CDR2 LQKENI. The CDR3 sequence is CASSPKDGNSGNTIYF. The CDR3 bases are TGTGCCAGCTCACCAAAGGACGGGAACTCTGGAAACACCATATATTTT.

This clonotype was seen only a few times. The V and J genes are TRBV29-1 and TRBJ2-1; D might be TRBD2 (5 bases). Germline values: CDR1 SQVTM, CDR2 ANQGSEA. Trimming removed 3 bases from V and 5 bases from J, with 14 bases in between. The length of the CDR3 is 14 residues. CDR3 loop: CSVDSLDYHNEQFF. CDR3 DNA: TGCAGCGTTGACTCCCTTGACTATCACAATGAGCAGTTCTTC.

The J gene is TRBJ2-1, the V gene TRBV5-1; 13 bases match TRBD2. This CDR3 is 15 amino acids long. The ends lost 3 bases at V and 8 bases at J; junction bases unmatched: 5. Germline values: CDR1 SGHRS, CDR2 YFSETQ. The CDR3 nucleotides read TGCGCCAGCAGCTCACGACTAGCGGGAGGCGATGAGCAGTTCTTC. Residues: CASSSRLAGGDEQFF.

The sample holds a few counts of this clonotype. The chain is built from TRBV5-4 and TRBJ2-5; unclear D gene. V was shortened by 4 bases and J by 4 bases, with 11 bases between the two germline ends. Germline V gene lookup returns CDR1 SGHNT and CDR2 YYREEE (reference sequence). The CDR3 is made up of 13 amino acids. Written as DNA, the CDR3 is TGTGCCAGCAGCCGACCCTCTTCAGAGACCCAGTACTTC. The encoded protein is CASSRPSSETQYF.

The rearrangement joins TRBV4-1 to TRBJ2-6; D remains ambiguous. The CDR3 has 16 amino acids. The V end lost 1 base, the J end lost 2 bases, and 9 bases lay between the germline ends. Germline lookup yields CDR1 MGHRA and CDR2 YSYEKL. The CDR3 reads CASSQVLQTGANVLTF. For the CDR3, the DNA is TGCGCCAGCAGCCAAGTGTTACAGACTGGGGCCAACGTCCTGACTTTC.

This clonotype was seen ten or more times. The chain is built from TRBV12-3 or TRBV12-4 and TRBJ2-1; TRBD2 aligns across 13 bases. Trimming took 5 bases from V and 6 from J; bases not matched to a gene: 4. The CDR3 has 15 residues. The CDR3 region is CASSPGLAGVNEQFF. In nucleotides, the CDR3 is TGTGCCAGCAGTCCCGGACTAGCGGGAGTCAATGAGCAGTTCTTC.

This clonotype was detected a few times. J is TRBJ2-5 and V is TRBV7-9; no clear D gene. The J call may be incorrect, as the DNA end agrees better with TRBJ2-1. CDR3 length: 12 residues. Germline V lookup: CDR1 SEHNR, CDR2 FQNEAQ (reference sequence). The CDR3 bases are TGTGCCAGCAGCTTAGAGGAGCCTGAGCAGTTCTTC. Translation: CASSLEEPEQFF.

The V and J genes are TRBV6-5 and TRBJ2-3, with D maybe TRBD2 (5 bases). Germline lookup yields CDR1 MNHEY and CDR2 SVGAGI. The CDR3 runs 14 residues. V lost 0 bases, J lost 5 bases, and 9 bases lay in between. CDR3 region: CASSYSRVIDTQYF. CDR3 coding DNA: TGTGCCAGCAGTTACTCGAGGGTGATAGATACGCAGTATTTT.

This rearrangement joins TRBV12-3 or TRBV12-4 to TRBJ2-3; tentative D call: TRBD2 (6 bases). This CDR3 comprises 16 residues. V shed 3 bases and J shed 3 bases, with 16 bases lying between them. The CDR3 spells CASSLFGGARTDTQYF. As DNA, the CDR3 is TGTGCCAGCAGTTTGTTCGGAGGGGCGCGAACAGATACGCAGTATTTT.

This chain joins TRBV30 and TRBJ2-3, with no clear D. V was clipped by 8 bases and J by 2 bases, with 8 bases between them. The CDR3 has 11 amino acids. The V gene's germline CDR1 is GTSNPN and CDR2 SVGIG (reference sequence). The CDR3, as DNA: TGTGCCCGGCGTCTCACAGATACGCAGTATTTT. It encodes CARRLTDTQYF.

Here the CDR3 reads CAISEGLAGEETQYF. DNA of the CDR3: TGTGCCATCAGTGAAGGGCTAGCGGGAGAAGAGACCCAGTACTTC. The J gene is TRBJ2-1, the V gene TRBV10-3, with 10 positions matching TRBD2. The DNA end is a closer match to TRBJ2-5, so the J assignment may be wrong. The CDR3 is 15 residues long. Germline V gene sequence: CDR1 ENHRY, CDR2 SYGVKD.